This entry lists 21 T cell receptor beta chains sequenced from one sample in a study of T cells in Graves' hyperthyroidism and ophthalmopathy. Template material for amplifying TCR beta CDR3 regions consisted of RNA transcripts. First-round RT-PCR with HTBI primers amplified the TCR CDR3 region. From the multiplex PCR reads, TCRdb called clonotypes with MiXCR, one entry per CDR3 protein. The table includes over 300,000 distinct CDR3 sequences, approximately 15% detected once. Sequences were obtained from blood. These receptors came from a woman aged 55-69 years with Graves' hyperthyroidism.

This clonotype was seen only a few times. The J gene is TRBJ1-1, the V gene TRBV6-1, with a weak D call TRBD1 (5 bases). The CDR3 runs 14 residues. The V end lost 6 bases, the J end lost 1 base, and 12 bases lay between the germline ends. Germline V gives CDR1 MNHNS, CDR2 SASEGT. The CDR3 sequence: CASRLGGENTEAFF. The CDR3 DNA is TGTGCCAGCAGACTGGGAGGGGAGAACACTGAAGCTTTCTTT.

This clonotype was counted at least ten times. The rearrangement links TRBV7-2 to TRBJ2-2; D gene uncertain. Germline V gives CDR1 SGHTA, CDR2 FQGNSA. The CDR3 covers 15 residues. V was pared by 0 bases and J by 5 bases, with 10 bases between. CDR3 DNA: TGTGCCAGCAGCTTAGCTGCGAGTTGGACCGGGGAGCTGTTTTTT. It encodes CASSLAASWTGELFF.

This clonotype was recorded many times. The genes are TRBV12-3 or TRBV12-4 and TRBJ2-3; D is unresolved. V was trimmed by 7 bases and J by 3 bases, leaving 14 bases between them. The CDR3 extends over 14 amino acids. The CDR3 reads CASTFSDSTDTQYF. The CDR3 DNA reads TGTGCCAGCACCTTCAGCGACTCTACAGATACGCAGTATTTT.

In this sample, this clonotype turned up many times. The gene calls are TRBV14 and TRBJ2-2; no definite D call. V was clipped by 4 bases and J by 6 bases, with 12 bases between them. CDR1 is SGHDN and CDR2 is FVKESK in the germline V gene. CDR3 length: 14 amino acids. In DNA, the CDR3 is TGTGCCAGCAGCCGAGAGAGACTGTCCGGGGAGCTGTTTTTT. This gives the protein CASSRERLSGELFF.

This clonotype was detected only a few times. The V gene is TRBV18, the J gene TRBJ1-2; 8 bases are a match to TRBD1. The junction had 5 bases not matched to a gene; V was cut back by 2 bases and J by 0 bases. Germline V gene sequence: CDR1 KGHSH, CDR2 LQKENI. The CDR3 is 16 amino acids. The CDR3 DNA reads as TGTGCCAGCTCACCAGGATCAGGGGGCCCTAACTATGGCTACACCTTC. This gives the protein CASSPGSGGPNYGYTF. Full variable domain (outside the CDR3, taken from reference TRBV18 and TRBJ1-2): NAGVMQNPRHLVRRRGQEARLRCSPMKGHSHVYWYRQLPEEGLKFMVYLQKENIIDESGMPKERFSAEFPKEGPSILRIQQVVRGDSAAYFCASSPGSGGPNYGYTFGSGTRLTVV.

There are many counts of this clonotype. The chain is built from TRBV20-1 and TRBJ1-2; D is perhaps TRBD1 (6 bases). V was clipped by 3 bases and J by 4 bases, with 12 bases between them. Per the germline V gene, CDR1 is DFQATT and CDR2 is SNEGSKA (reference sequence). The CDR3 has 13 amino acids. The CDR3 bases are TGCAGTGCTAGTGACAGGAGGATCTATGGCTACACCTTC. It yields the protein CSASDRRIYGYTF.

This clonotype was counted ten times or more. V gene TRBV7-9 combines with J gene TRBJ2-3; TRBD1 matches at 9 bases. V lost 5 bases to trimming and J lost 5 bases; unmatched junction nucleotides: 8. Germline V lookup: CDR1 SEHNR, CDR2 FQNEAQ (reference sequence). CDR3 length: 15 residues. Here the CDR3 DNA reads TGTGCCAGCAGCCCAACAGGGGGCGCAGTAGATACGCAGTATTTT. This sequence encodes CASSPTGGAVDTQYF.

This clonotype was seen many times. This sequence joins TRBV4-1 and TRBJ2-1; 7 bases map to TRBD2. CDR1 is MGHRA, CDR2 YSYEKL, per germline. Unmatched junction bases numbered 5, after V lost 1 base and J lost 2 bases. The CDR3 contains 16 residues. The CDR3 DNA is TGCGCCAGCAGCCAAGGGCCTAGCGGTGCCTACAATGAGCAGTTCTTC. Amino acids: CASSQGPSGAYNEQFF.

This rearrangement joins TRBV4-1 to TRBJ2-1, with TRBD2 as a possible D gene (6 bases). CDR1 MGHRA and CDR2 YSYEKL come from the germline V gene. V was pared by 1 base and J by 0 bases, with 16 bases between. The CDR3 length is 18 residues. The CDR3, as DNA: TGCGCCAGCAGCCAAGTTGGCTCCGGGACTCTCTCCTACAATGAGCAGTTCTTC. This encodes CASSQVGSGTLSYNEQFF.

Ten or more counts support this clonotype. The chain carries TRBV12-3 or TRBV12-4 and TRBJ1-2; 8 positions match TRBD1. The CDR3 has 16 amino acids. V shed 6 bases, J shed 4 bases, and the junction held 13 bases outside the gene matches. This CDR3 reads CASSSTGGPLSYGYTF. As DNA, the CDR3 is TGTGCCAGCAGCAGTACAGGGGGGCCCCTTAGCTATGGCTACACCTTC.

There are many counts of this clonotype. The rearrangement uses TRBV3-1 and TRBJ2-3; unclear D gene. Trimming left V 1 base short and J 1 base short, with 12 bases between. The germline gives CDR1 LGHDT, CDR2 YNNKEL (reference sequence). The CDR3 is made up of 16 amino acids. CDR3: CASSQGPARGTDTQYF. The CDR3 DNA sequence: TGTGCCAGCAGCCAAGGTCCGGCAAGGGGCACAGATACGCAGTATTTT.

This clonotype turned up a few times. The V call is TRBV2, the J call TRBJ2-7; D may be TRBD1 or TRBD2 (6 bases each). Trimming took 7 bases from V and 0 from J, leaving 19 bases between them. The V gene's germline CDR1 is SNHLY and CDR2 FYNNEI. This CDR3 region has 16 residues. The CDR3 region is CASKGDRDGSSYEQYF. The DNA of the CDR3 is TGTGCCAGCAAGGGGGATAGGGACGGGAGCTCCTACGAGCAGTACTTC.

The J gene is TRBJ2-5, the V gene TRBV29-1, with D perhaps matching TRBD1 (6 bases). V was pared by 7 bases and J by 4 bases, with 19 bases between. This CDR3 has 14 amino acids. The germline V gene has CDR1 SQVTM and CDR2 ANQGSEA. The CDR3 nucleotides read TGCAGCGGAACTGTACCAGCACAGGGAGAGACCCAGTACTTC. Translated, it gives CSGTVPAQGETQYF. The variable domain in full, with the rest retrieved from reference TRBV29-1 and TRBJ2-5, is SAVISQKPSRDICQRGTSLTIQCQVDSQVTMMFWYRQQPGQSLTLIATANQGSEATYESGFVIDKFPISRPNLTFSTLTVSNMSPEDSSIYLCSGTVPAQGETQYFGPGTRLLVL.

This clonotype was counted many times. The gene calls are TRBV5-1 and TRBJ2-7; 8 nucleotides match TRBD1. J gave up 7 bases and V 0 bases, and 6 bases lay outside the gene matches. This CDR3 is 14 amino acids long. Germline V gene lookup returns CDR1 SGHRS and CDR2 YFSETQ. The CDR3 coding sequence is TGCGCCAGCAGCTTGGGGCAGGGGGCGCGAGAGCAGTACTTC. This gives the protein CASSLGQGAREQYF. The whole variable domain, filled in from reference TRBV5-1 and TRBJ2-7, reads KAGVTQTPRYLIKTRGQQVTLSCSPISGHRSVSWYQQTPGQGLQFLFEYFSETQRNKGNFPGRFSGRQFSNSRSEMNVSTLELGDSALYLCASSLGQGAREQYFGPGTRLTVT.

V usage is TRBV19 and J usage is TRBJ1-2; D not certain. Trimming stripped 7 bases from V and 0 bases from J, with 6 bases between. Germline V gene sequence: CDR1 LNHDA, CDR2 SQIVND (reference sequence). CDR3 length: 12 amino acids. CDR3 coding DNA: TGTGCCAGTACGAGCTCTAACTATGGCTACACCTTC. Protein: CASTSSNYGYTF.

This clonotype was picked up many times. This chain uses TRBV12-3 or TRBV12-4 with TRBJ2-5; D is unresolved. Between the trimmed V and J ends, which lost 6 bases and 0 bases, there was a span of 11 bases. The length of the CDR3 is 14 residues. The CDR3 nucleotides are TGTGCCAGCAGCACAGCAGGTTACCAAGAGACCCAGTACTTC. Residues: CASSTAGYQETQYF.

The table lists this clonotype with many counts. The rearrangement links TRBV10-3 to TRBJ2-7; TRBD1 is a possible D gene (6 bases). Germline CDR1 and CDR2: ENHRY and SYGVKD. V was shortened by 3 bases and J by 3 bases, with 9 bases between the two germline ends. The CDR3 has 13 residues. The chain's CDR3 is CAISDGRGYEQYF. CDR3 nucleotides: TGTGCCATCAGTGACGGCAGGGGCTACGAGCAGTACTTC.

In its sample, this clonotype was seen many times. The CDR3 nucleotides are TGTGCCAGCAGCGGAAGCGGGACAGCTTACAATGAGCAGTTCTTC. The encoded protein is CASSGSGTAYNEQFF. The chain links TRBV9 to TRBJ2-1; D might be TRBD1 or TRBD2, each matching 7 bases. The ends were cut back, 3 bases at V and 4 bases at J, with 14 bases in the middle. The length of the CDR3 is 15 residues. Germline V gene sequence: CDR1 SGDLS, CDR2 YYNGEE.

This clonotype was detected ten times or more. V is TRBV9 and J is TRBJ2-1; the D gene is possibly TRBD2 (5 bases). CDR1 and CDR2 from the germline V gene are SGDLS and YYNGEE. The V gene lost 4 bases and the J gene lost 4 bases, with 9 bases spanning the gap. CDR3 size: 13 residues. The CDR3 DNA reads TGTGCCAGCAGCACTAGACCATACAATGAGCAGTTCTTC. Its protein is CASSTRPYNEQFF.

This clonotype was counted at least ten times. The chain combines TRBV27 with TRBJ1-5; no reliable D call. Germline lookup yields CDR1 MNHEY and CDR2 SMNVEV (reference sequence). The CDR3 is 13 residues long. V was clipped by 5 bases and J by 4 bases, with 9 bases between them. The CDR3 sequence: CASSTTLNQPQHF. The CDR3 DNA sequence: TGTGCCAGCAGTACGACCCTGAATCAGCCCCAGCATTTT.

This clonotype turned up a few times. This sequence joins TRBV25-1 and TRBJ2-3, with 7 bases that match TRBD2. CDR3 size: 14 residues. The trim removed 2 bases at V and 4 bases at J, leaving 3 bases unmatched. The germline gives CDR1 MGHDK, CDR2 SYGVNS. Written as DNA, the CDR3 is TGTGCCAGCAGTGAACGCGGGAGCTCAGATACGCAGTATTTT. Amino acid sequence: CASSERGSSDTQYF.